Listed here are 27 T cell receptor beta chains from one sample, sequenced in a study of early T cells in non-severe SARS-CoV-2 infection. TCRdb reprocessed the 5' RACE reads with MiXCR, giving one entry per CDR3 protein. The table shows about 42,000 distinct CDR3 sequences, with around 6.9% occurring only once. Sequences were obtained from whole blood. These receptors came from an adult who was a healthcare worker with PCR-confirmed SARS-CoV-2 infection or an uninfected control (not recorded which).

V is TRBV12-3 or TRBV12-4 and J is TRBJ1-6; TRBD1 matches 10 bases. With 5 bases clipped from V and 7 bases from J, the junction kept 5 bases outside the gene matches. This CDR3 is built from 15 residues. In DNA form, the CDR3 reads TGTGCCAGCAGTCAGGGACAGGGGTGGAATTCACCCCTCCACTTT. It encodes CASSQGQGWNSPLHF.

The chain joins TRBV10-2 to TRBJ1-3; TRBD1 matches 7 bases. V lost 8 bases and J lost 0; bases outside the gene matches: 1. Germline CDR1 WSHSY, CDR2 SAAADI. There are 13 residues in the CDR3. The CDR3 region has the DNA TGCGCCAGCGGACAGGCCTCTGGAAACACCATATATTTT. Amino acids: CASGQASGNTIYF.

The table lists this clonotype with a few counts. The chain combines TRBV5-4 with TRBJ2-5; possibly TRBD1 for D (7 bases). The CDR3 spans 17 residues. Per germline, CDR1 SGHNT and CDR2 YYREEE (reference sequence). Trimming cost V 4 bases and J 4 bases, with 23 bases left between them. The CDR3 bases are TGTGCCAGCAGCCCGATAGGAGGGGGCGCAATGGGAGAGACCCAGTACTTC. This gives the protein CASSPIGGGAMGETQYF.

This clonotype was recorded a few times. The V gene is TRBV6-2 or TRBV6-3, the J gene TRBJ2-3; D might be TRBD1 (6 bases). The CDR3 totals 20 residues. V was pared by 3 bases and J by 0 bases, with 25 bases between. CDR1 MNHEY and CDR2 SVGEGT come from the germline V gene. The CDR3 bases are TGTGCCAGCAGTTATATGACAGGCCGTGGAAGAACTACTAGCACAGATACGCAGTATTTT. Translating it yields CASSYMTGRGRTTSTDTQYF.

V usage is TRBV6-5 and J usage is TRBJ2-3; 7 bases are a match to TRBD1. The trim removed 6 bases at V and 3 bases at J, leaving 6 bases unmatched. Germline lookup yields CDR1 MNHEY and CDR2 SVGAGI. The CDR3 runs 14 residues. In DNA form, the CDR3 reads TGTGCCAGCAGGTGGGACAGTGGGACAGATACGCAGTATTTT. It yields the protein CASRWDSGTDTQYF.

In its sample, this clonotype was seen a few times. The chain combines TRBV29-1 with TRBJ2-7; TRBD2 is a possible D gene (5 bases). There are 12 residues in the CDR3. Trimming took 4 bases from V and 2 from J, leaving 9 bases between them. CDR1 SQVTM and CDR2 ANQGSEA come from the germline V gene. In nucleotides, the CDR3 is TGCAGCGTTGGGTCCGGGGCCTACGAGCAGTACTTC. Translating gives CSVGSGAYEQYF.

The rearrangement links TRBV6-2 or TRBV6-3 to TRBJ2-7; D gene ambiguous. Germline CDR1 MNHEY, CDR2 SVGEGT. The CDR3 consists of 14 residues. Trimming shortened V by 2 bases and J by 2 bases, and 10 bases separated the two germline ends. The CDR3 spells CASSYDIVTYEQYF. Written as DNA, the CDR3 is TGTGCCAGCAGTTACGATATAGTTACCTACGAGCAGTACTTC.

This clonotype turned up a few times. The V and J genes are TRBV5-6 and TRBJ1-1; TRBD1 matches at 9 bases. Looked up from germline, CDR1 is SGHDT and CDR2 is YYEEEE. This CDR3 has 14 residues. With V trimmed by 2 bases and J by 5 bases, 4 bases remained unmatched. The CDR3: CASSFGTGLTEAFF. The CDR3 bases are TGTGCCAGCAGCTTTGGGACAGGGTTGACTGAAGCTTTCTTT. Complete variable domain (other parts from reference TRBV5-6 and TRBJ1-1): DAGVTQSPTHLIKTRGQQVTLRCSPKSGHDTVSWYQQALGQGPQFIFQYYEEEERQRGNFPDRFSGHQFPNYSSELNVNALLLGDSALYLCASSFGTGLTEAFFGQGTRLTVV.

The rearrangement links TRBV7-6 to TRBJ2-7, with TRBD1 identical over 10 bases. The CDR3 spans 19 residues. Per germline, CDR1 SGHVS and CDR2 FNYEAQ. J gave up 0 bases and V 5 bases, and 16 bases lay outside the gene matches. The DNA for the CDR3 is TGTGCCAGCAGCCCCTTCTGGGGACAGGGGTTGGAGAGCTCCTACGAGCAGTACTTC. Its protein product is CASSPFWGQGLESSYEQYF.

This clonotype was seen only a few times. The chain employs TRBV5-1 and TRBJ2-1, with TRBD2 identical over 11 bases. Germline-derived CDR1 and CDR2 are SGHRS and YFSETQ. Trimming cost V 4 bases and J 7 bases; bases outside gene matches: 16. This CDR3 region has 18 residues. The CDR3 nucleotides are TGCGCCAGCAGCGGTACGACTAGCGGGGCGATTATGGGGAATGAGCAGTTCTTC. This encodes CASSGTTSGAIMGNEQFF.

This clonotype occurred many times. This rearrangement joins TRBV6-5 to TRBJ1-5; a possible D gene is TRBD1 (6 bases). The CDR3 extends over 13 amino acids. CDR1 is MNHEY, CDR2 SVGAGI, per germline. The V end lost 5 bases, the J end lost 5 bases, and 10 bases lay between the germline ends. The CDR3 loop is CASSPHRDQPQHF. The CDR3 DNA reads as TGTGCCAGCAGTCCCCACAGGGATCAGCCCCAGCATTTT.

This clonotype appeared a few times. The rearrangement links TRBV29-1 to TRBJ2-2, with D perhaps TRBD2 (6 bases). Germline V gene data show CDR1 as SQVTM and CDR2 as ANQGSEA. Trimming took 5 bases from V and 5 from J, leaving 9 bases between them. The CDR3 is 12 amino acids. The CDR3 DNA is TGCAGCGTTACGGGGAGGACCGGGGAGCTGTTTTTT. Protein: CSVTGRTGELFF.

J is TRBJ2-2 and V is TRBV2; D possibly corresponds to TRBD2 (6 bases). Germline CDR1 reads SNHLY; CDR2 reads FYNNEI. Deletions cut 4 bases from V and 1 base from J, with 7 bases between. The length of the CDR3 is 14 residues. The CDR3 DNA reads as TGTGCCAGCAGTGTGACTAGGAACACCGGGGAGCTGTTTTTT. Its protein is CASSVTRNTGELFF.

At least ten counts were recorded for this clonotype. The chain links TRBV5-6 to TRBJ2-7; D not certain. CDR3 size: 15 residues. Germline V gene lookup returns CDR1 SGHDT and CDR2 YYEEEE. With 0 bases removed from V and 4 bases from J, the gap between germline ends came to 14 bases. CDR3 sequence (DNA): TGTGCCAGCAGCTTGGCCGGTGTAGACCCGTACGAGCAGTACTTC. This encodes CASSLAGVDPYEQYF.

The table lists this clonotype with many counts. This chain uses TRBV7-6 with TRBJ2-2; D might be TRBD2 (6 bases). Germline CDR1 and CDR2: SGHVS and FNYEAQ. V lost 6 bases and J lost 4, with 24 bases in between. The CDR3 runs 18 residues. CDR3 in DNA: TGTGCCAGCAGTCCCGCGGGCTCGGAGCTCGGGGGCACCGGGGAGCTGTTTTTT. Translating it yields CASSPAGSELGGTGELFF.

This clonotype was counted a few times. The chain joins TRBV12-3 or TRBV12-4 to TRBJ2-6, with a weak D call TRBD1 (5 bases). This CDR3 contains 13 residues. Trimming pared 8 bases from V and 0 bases from J, leaving 5 bases between. CDR3: CASGHSGANVLTF. The CDR3 nucleotides read TGTGCCAGCGGACACTCTGGGGCCAACGTCCTGACTTTC.

CDR3 amino acids: CASSLEAGQNEETQYF. As DNA, the CDR3 is TGTGCCAGCAGCTTAGAAGCGGGGCAGAATGAGGAGACCCAGTACTTC. This chain links TRBV11-1 with TRBJ2-5; 7 positions agree with TRBD2. The CDR3 has 16 amino acids. CDR1 and CDR2 (germline): SGHAT, FQDESV (reference sequence). Trimming removed 1 base from V and 5 bases from J; junction bases left unmatched: 10. Based on the CDR3 plus reference TRBV11-1 and TRBJ2-5, the full variable domain is EAEVAQSPRYKITEKSQAVAFWCDPISGHATLYWYRQILGQGPELLVQFQDESVVDDSQLPKDRFSAERLKGVDSTLKIQPAELGDSAMYLCASSLEAGQNEETQYFGPGTRLLVL.

V is TRBV18 and J is TRBJ2-1; D is unresolved. CDR3 length: 13 residues. The V end was cut by 0 bases, the J end by 6 bases, with 6 bases between. Germline V gene sequence: CDR1 KGHSH, CDR2 LQKENI. In DNA, the CDR3 is TGTGCCAGCTCACCACCGCCGGTCAATGAGCAGTTCTTC. Protein: CASSPPPVNEQFF.

Points on this clonotype: It may be a read error: a sequence one base away is much more abundant. This chain joins TRBV5-1 and TRBJ2-7, with D perhaps matching TRBD1 (6 bases). CDR1 SGHRS and CDR2 YFSETQ come from the germline V gene. Trimming removed 4 bases at V and 3 bases at J, with 8 bases between. The CDR3 runs to 12 residues. Here the CDR3 DNA reads TGCGCCAGCAGCCTCAGGGGCTACGAGCAGTACTTC. It codes for CASSLRGYEQYF.

The V call is TRBV2, the J call TRBJ2-7; no reliable D call. Trimming cost V 6 bases and J 0 bases, with 9 bases left between them. Germline V gene sequence: CDR1 SNHLY, CDR2 FYNNEI. This CDR3 spans 13 amino acids. In nucleotides, the CDR3 is TGTGCCAGCAGGGAGAATTACTCCTACGAGCAGTACTTC. Its translation: CASRENYSYEQYF.

In this sample, this clonotype turned up a few times. V gene TRBV24-1 combines with J gene TRBJ2-3, with 15 bases identical to TRBD2. V shed 9 bases and J 6 bases; nucleotides not matched to a gene: 6. Per germline, CDR1 KGHDR and CDR2 SFDVKD. The CDR3 totals 15 residues. CDR3 amino acids: CATAPGTSGGDTQYF. The CDR3, as DNA: TGTGCCACCGCCCCCGGGACTAGCGGGGGGGATACGCAGTATTTT.

This clonotype has a handful of counts. The chain links TRBV5-4 to TRBJ1-6; 8 bases line up with TRBD1. There are 14 residues in the CDR3. The trim removed 6 bases at V and 7 bases at J, leaving 6 bases unmatched. Germline-derived CDR1 and CDR2 are SGHNT and YYREEE (reference sequence). The CDR3, as DNA: TGTGCCAGCATAGACAGGGGTCGAAATTCACCCCTCCACTTT. Translated, it gives CASIDRGRNSPLHF. Using reference TRBV5-4 and TRBJ1-6 for the parts outside the CDR3, the full variable domain is ETGVTQSPTHLIKTRGQQVTLRCSSQSGHNTVSWYQQALGQGPQFIFQYYREEENGRGNFPPRFSGLQFPNYSSELNVNALELDDSALYLCASIDRGRNSPLHFGNGTRLTVT.

There are a few counts of this clonotype. The chain links TRBV12-3 or TRBV12-4 to TRBJ1-2; 12 nucleotides match TRBD1. Germline trimming cut 6 bases from V and 6 bases from J; bases unmatched to any gene: 11. This CDR3 comprises 16 residues. The CDR3 sequence is CASSFTPGQGADGYTF. Here the CDR3 DNA reads TGTGCCAGCAGCTTTACACCGGGACAGGGGGCGGATGGCTACACCTTC.

This clonotype was picked up a small number of times. The chain carries TRBV20-1 and TRBJ1-2, with 7 nucleotides matching TRBD1. The CDR3 loop spans 13 amino acids. Germline CDR1 DFQATT, CDR2 SNEGSKA (reference sequence). V shed 6 bases, J shed 2 bases, and the junction held 6 bases outside the gene matches. The CDR3 region has the DNA TGCAGTGCCTGGCCAGGGGGAAACTATGGCTACACCTTC. This translates into CSAWPGGNYGYTF.

The rearrangement links TRBV6-5 to TRBJ2-7, with a tentative D call TRBD2 (6 bases). Looked up from germline, CDR1 is MNHEY and CDR2 is SVGAGI. Trimming removed 6 bases at V and 2 bases at J, with 14 bases between. The length of the CDR3 is 14 residues. CDR3 nucleotides: TGTGCCAGCAGCCCCGGAGGGTCGACCTACGAGCAGTACTTC. Translated: CASSPGGSTYEQYF.

The gene calls are TRBV5-6 and TRBJ1-2; 10 nucleotides line up with TRBD1. Germline CDR1 reads SGHDT; CDR2 reads YYEEEE. The CDR3 is made up of 15 amino acids. V shed 0 bases and J 5 bases; nucleotides not matched to a gene: 4. The CDR3 bases are TGTGCCAGCAGCTTGGTCGGGACAGGGGAGTATGGCTACACCTTC. This gives the protein CASSLVGTGEYGYTF.

By share of the sample, this clonotype is large. The chain is built from TRBV5-4 and TRBJ2-1, with TRBD1 identical over 8 bases. After removal of 4 bases from V and 4 bases from J, the junction contained 10 bases not matched to a gene. This CDR3 spans 16 amino acids. Looked up from germline, CDR1 is SGHNT and CDR2 is YYREEE (reference sequence). The CDR3 DNA reads TGTGCCAGCAGCCCACCCGGGACAGGCTTGTACAATGAGCAGTTCTTC. Its translation: CASSPPGTGLYNEQFF. The full variable domain, rest sourced from reference TRBV5-4 and TRBJ2-1, is ETGVTQSPTHLIKTRGQQVTLRCSSQSGHNTVSWYQQALGQGPQFIFQYYREEENGRGNFPPRFSGLQFPNYSSELNVNALELDDSALYLCASSPPGTGLYNEQFFGPGTRLTVL.